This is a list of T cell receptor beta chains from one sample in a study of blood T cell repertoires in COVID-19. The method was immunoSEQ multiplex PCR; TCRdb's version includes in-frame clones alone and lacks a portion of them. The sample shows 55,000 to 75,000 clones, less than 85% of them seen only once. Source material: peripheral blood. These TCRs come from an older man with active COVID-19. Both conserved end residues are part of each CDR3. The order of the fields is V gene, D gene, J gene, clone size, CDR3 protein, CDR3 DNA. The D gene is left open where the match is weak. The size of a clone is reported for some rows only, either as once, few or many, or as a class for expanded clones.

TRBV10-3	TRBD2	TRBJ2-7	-	CAISGTAGGLVFEQYF	TGTGCCATCAGTGGGACCGCGGGGGGCCTGGTCTTCGAGCAGTACTTC
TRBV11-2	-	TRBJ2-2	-	CASSPRVAGELFF	TGTGCCAGCAGCCCCAGGGTGGCGGGGGAGCTGTTTTTT
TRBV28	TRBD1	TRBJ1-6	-	CASSPPPRVTGVDSPLHF	TGTGCCAGCAGCCCCCCACCGCGGGTGACAGGGGTGGATTCACCCCTCCACTTT
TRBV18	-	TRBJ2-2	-	CASSPRGGGPGELFF	TGTGCCAGCTCACCTCGAGGAGGGGGCCCCGGGGAGCTGTTTTTT
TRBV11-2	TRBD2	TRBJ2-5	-	CASSPRWRGGETQYF	TGTGCCAGCAGCCCACGATGGCGGGGGGGTGAGACCCAGTACTTC
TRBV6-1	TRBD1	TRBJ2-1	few	CASSEGRTGNNEQFF	TGTGCCAGCAGTGAAGGTCGGACAGGGAATAATGAGCAGTTCTTC
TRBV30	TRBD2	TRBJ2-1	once	CAFVGSGPDEQFF	TGTGCCTTTGTTGGTAGCGGGCCCGATGAGCAGTTCTTC
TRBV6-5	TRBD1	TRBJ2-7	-	CASNRDRGPYEQYF	TGTGCCAGCAACCGGGACAGGGGTCCCTACGAGCAGTACTTC
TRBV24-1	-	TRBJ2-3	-	CATSDPGTQTDTQYF	TGTGCCACCAGTGATCCCGGGACTCAGACAGATACGCAGTATTTT
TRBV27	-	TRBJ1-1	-	CASSFQTNTEAFF	TGTGCCAGCAGTTTTCAGACTAACACTGAAGCTTTCTTT
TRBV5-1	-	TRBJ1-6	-	CASSFEGSSYNSPLHF	TGCGCCAGCAGCTTTGAGGGTTCCTCCTATAATTCACCCCTCCACTTT
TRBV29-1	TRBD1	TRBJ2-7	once	CSVYGTGAPYEQYF	TGCAGCGTTTATGGGACAGGGGCTCCCTACGAGCAGTACTTC
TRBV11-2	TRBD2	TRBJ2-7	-	CASSPLAGVYEQYF	TGTGCCAGCAGCCCACTAGCGGGAGTCTACGAGCAGTACTTC
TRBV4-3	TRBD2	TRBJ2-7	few	CASSQERGGRANYEQYF	TGCGCCAGCAGCCAAGAACGAGGAGGGAGGGCCAACTACGAGCAGTACTTC
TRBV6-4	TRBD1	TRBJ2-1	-	CASSTTGGTQFF	TGTGCCAGCAGTACCACAGGGGGCACGCAGTTCTTC
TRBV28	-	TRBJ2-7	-	CASSQGFYEQYF	TGTGCCAGCAGCCAGGGGTTTTACGAGCAGTACTTC
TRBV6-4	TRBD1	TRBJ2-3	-	CASSRDSYSSTDTQYF	TGTGCCAGCAGTCGGGACAGCTATTCTAGCACAGATACGCAGTATTTT
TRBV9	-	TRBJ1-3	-	CASSVGGGGGNTIYF	TGTGCCAGCAGCGTAGGTGGGGGCGGTGGAAACACCATATATTTT
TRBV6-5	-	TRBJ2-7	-	CASNLRGVSEQYF	TGTGCCAGCAATCTGCGGGGTGTTTCCGAGCAGTACTTC
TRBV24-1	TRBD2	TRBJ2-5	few	CATSDRREDQETQYF	TGTGCCACCAGTGATAGACGGGAGGACCAAGAGACCCAGTACTTC
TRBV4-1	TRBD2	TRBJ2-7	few	CASSQGGGETYEQYF	TGCGCCAGCAGCCAGGGCGGGGGGGAGACCTACGAGCAGTACTTC
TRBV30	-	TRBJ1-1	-	CAWRGGGGGAFF	TGTGCCTGGAGAGGGGGTGGAGGAGGCGCTTTCTTT
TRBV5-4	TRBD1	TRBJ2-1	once	CASSLGGQGGDEQFF	TGTGCCAGCAGCTTGGGAGGACAGGGCGGTGATGAGCAGTTCTTC
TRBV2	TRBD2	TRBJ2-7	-	CASRVTGLAYEQYF	TGTGCCAGCAGAGTTACGGGACTAGCCTACGAGCAGTACTTC
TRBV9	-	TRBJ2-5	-	CASSVGGAHAGQETQYF	TGTGCCAGCAGCGTAGGGGGAGCCCATGCAGGCCAAGAGACCCAGTACTTC
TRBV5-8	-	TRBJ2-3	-	CASSLAWLRTDTQYF	TGTGCCAGCAGCCTGGCGTGGCTCCGCACAGATACGCAGTATTTT
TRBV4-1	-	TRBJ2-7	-	CASSQGQDLGEQYF	TGCGCCAGCAGCCAAGGACAGGATCTAGGGGAGCAGTACTTC
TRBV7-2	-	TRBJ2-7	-	CASSLSLQAYEQYF	TGTGCCAGCAGCTTATCTCTCCAGGCCTACGAGCAGTACTTC
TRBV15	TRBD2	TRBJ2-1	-	CATNAGGPMTEQFF	TGTGCCACCAACGCGGGAGGGCCCATGACTGAGCAGTTCTTC
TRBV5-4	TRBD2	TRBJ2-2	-	CASSPLAGVVGELFF	TGTGCCAGCAGCCCACTAGCGGGAGTGGTCGGGGAGCTGTTTTTT